The clone carrying this T cell receptor (beta chain) was counted a few times. These data are taken from a study of blood T cell repertoires in COVID-19. The CDR3 spans 13 residues. CDR1 is GTSNPN, CDR2 SVGIG, per germline (reference sequence). J lost 5 bases, V lost 4 bases, and 4 bases had no gene match. Profiling relied on immunoSEQ multiplex PCR, and the TCRdb table lists in-frame clones only, not all of them. Of 270,000 or so clones listed, roughly 86% are singletons. This chain links TRBV30 with TRBJ2-3, with 9 nucleotides matching TRBD2. This clonotype was sampled from a woman aged 18-30 years who had recovered from COVID-19. The sequencing input was PBMCs or T cells enriched from blood (not recorded which). The chain's CDR3 is CAWTSTSGDTQYF. CDR3 coding DNA: TGTGCCTGGACTTCGACTAGCGGAGATACGCAGTATTTT.